The 12 T cell receptor beta chains below all came from one sample that was sequenced in a study of beta chain features in type 1 diabetes. Of the isolated RNA, all was reverse transcribed, and so the sequenced material was expressed TCRB transcripts. Libraries were prepared by immunoSEQ multiplex PCR; TCRdb keeps only in-frame clonotypes and omits some of them. This sample yields some 410,000 clones, of which 9.5% to 12% are seen a single time; about 0.042% belongs to the top ten. Specimen: naive CD4+ T cells from blood. These receptors came from a woman under 30 in good health.

This clone has only a few counts. This chain connects TRBV5-4 to TRBJ2-3; weak D call: TRBD1 (5 bases). Between the trimmed V and J ends, which lost 4 bases and 2 bases, there was a span of 11 bases. Germline V gene sequence: CDR1 SGHNT, CDR2 YYREEE (reference sequence). This CDR3 has 14 residues. DNA of the CDR3: TGTGCCAGCAGCAGACAGACCCCCACAGATACGCAGTATTTT. This codes for CASSRQTPTDTQYF.

The chain recombines TRBV5-6 with TRBJ2-5; the match to TRBD1 covers 8 bases. CDR1 and CDR2 from the germline V gene are SGHDT and YYEEEE. CDR3 length equals 14 residues. J was trimmed by 5 bases and V by 4 bases; bases with no gene match: 7. The CDR3 nucleotides read TGTGCCAGCAGCCCCGCTACAGGGGGGGAGACCCAGTACTTC. This encodes CASSPATGGETQYF.

This chain joins TRBV18 and TRBJ1-1; no definite D call. This CDR3 region has 14 residues. Germline loops: CDR1 KGHSH, CDR2 LQKENI. V dropped 1 base and J dropped 1 base, with 7 bases sitting between them. The CDR3 spells CASSPQPSNTEAFF. The DNA for the CDR3 is TGTGCCAGCTCACCACAGCCCTCGAACACTGAAGCTTTCTTT.

This clone has only a few counts. The chain joins TRBV5-1 to TRBJ2-1; D is unresolved. Germline loops: CDR1 SGHRS, CDR2 YFSETQ. Trimming pared 0 bases from V and 4 bases from J, leaving 14 bases between. CDR3 size: 16 residues. DNA of the CDR3: TGCGCCAGCAGCTTGGATGGGGAACTATCATACAATGAGCAGTTCTTC. Its protein is CASSLDGELSYNEQFF.

This chain joins TRBV7-9 and TRBJ2-1; tentatively, D is TRBD1 (6 bases). The CDR3 has 12 residues. V gave up 2 bases and J gave up 9 bases, with 8 bases separating them. The germline V gene encodes CDR1 SEHNR and CDR2 FQNEAQ (reference sequence). CDR3 DNA: TGTGCCAGCAGCTTAAGGGGGATTGAGCAGTTCTTC. Its protein product is CASSLRGIEQFF. Together with reference TRBV7-9 and TRBJ2-1, the CDR3 gives the full variable domain: DTGVSQNPRHKITKRGQNVTFRCDPISEHNRLYWYRQTLGQGPEFLTYFQNEAQLEKSRLLSDRFSAERPKGSFSTLEIQRTEQGDSAMYLCASSLRGIEQFFGPGTRLTVL.

This clone was seen a handful of times. V and J are TRBV7-9 and TRBJ2-7; D is unclear. V gave up 1 base and J gave up 1 base, with 11 bases separating them. The germline CDR1 and CDR2 sequences are SEHNR and FQNEAQ (reference sequence). The CDR3 totals 15 residues. The CDR3: CASSLGSQVSYEQYF. As DNA, the CDR3 is TGTGCCAGCAGCTTAGGAAGTCAGGTGTCCTACGAGCAGTACTTC.

The chain couples TRBV7-2 to TRBJ2-3, with D unclear. The V gene's germline CDR1 is SGHTA and CDR2 FQGNSA. The CDR3 totals 14 residues. The ends were cut back, 2 bases at V and 7 bases at J, with 13 bases in the middle. The CDR3 region has the DNA TGTGCCAGCAGCTTAAGTCAGCTTGTAAATACGCAGTATTTT. Translating it yields CASSLSQLVNTQYF.

This clone was found a few times. Other DNA sequences in this specimen translate into the identical CDR3. J is TRBJ2-3 and V is TRBV18; D is ambiguous. CDR1 is KGHSH and CDR2 is LQKENI in the germline V gene. The CDR3 has 12 residues. V dropped 6 bases and J dropped 5 bases, with 9 bases sitting between them. The CDR3 region has the DNA TGTGCCAGCTCCCCGGCCGGAGATACGCAGTATTTT. Encoded protein: CASSPAGDTQYF.

This clone showed up just a few times. The J gene is TRBJ2-7, the V gene TRBV7-9; possible D gene TRBD1, 5 bases. This CDR3 is built from 12 residues. The germline V gene has CDR1 SEHNR and CDR2 FQNEAQ (reference sequence). Trimming removed 5 bases from V and 3 bases from J, with 8 bases in between. CDR3 residues: CASSRQNYEQYV. The CDR3 nucleotides are TGTGCCAGCAGCCGACAGAACTACGAGCAGTACGTC.

This clone has just a few counts. V gene TRBV5-4 combines with J gene TRBJ2-5, with 8 nucleotides matching TRBD1. After removal of 4 bases from V and 5 bases from J, the junction contained 7 bases not matched to a gene. The CDR3 length is 14 residues. CDR1 is SGHNT, CDR2 YYREEE, per germline (reference sequence). DNA of the CDR3: TGTGCCAGCAGCATAGACAGGGGCCGGGAGACCCAGTACTTC. It translates to CASSIDRGRETQYF.

V is TRBV9 and J is TRBJ2-4, with TRBD1 matching over 8 bases. Per the germline V gene, CDR1 is SGDLS and CDR2 is YYNGEE. J lost 4 bases, V lost 7 bases, and 4 bases had no gene match. This CDR3 is 13 amino acids long. The CDR3 loop is CASSGGSKNIQYF. CDR3 coding DNA: TGTGCCAGCTCAGGGGGCAGTAAAAACATTCAGTACTTC.

This clone occurred a few times. The rearrangement uses TRBV2 and TRBJ2-3; D is uncertain. The CDR3 extends over 15 amino acids. Germline V gene data show CDR1 as SNHLY and CDR2 as FYNNEI. Deletions cut 2 bases from V and 4 bases from J, with 13 bases between. CDR3 sequence (DNA): TGTGCCAGCAGTGAAACGGCCCTTATGGCAGATACGCAGTATTTT. Residues: CASSETALMADTQYF.